The next 7 T cell receptor beta chains were all read from a single sample in a study of T cell responses to AZD1222 COVID-19 vaccine (dated by TCRdb to 2020 to 2023). The library relied on the immunoSEQ multiplex PCR assay. Here the immuneACCESS table is served through TCRdb, limited to in-frame sequences with V and J called. Missing clones are a known gap in these copies; in checked studies unresolved V genes cover under half, and the rest lacks a known reason. For this sample there are some 100,000 clones; about 88% appear just once. The top ten clones comprise approximately 19% of the sample. The sample's time point label, in plain terms: baseline before first vaccination. Sequenced material: peripheral blood, taken on day 0 of AZD1222 vaccination. The receptors derive from an adult in good health.

The J gene is TRBJ2-2, the V gene TRBV5-4; D is undetermined. The germline V and J ends were trimmed by 0 bases and 7 bases, with 7 bases remaining between them. The germline V gene encodes CDR1 SGHNT and CDR2 YYREEE (reference sequence). This CDR3 has 13 residues. CDR3 sequence: CASSLGQVGELFF. CDR3 nucleotide sequence: TGTGCCAGCAGCTTGGGGCAGGTCGGGGAGCTGTTTTTT.

The chain has TRBV30 and TRBJ1-5; D ambiguous. The V end lost 3 bases, the J end lost 2 bases, and 14 bases lay between the germline ends. Germline V gives CDR1 GTSNPN, CDR2 SVGIG (reference sequence). The CDR3 spans 15 residues. In DNA form, the CDR3 reads TGTGCCTGGAGAGATGGATTCGGTGGCAATCAGCCCCAGCATTTT. Translated, it gives CAWRDGFGGNQPQHF.

The rearrangement joins TRBV13 to TRBJ1-5, with D maybe TRBD1 (5 bases). Germline CDR1 is PRHDT and CDR2 is FYEKMQ (reference sequence). The V gene lost 0 bases and the J gene lost 0 bases, with 6 bases spanning the gap. The CDR3 totals 15 residues. The DNA of the CDR3 is TGTGCCAGCAGCTTAGGGGGACCTAGCAATCAGCCCCAGCATTTT. Its translation is CASSLGGPSNQPQHF.

The chain links TRBV3-1 (or the pseudogene TRBV3-2) to TRBJ1-4; the D is unclear. CDR3 length: 14 residues. V shed 7 bases and J shed 8 bases, with 17 bases lying between them. The germline V gene encodes CDR1 LGHDT and CDR2 YNNKEL (reference sequence). The CDR3, as DNA: TGTGCCAGCACCTCCCGGGTCTCTGGGGAAAAACTGTTTTTT. Its protein is CASTSRVSGEKLFF.

Only one count was recorded for this clone. V is TRBV5-1 and J is TRBJ2-2; no definite D call. The CDR3 runs to 14 residues. Trimming took 7 bases from V and 0 from J, leaving 10 bases between them. Looked up from germline, CDR1 is SGHRS and CDR2 is YFSETQ. CDR3 sequence: CASAGPTNTGELFF. The CDR3 DNA follows: TGCGCCAGCGCCGGTCCTACGAACACCGGGGAGCTGTTTTTT.

This clone was observed a handful of times. This chain connects TRBV27 to TRBJ1-5, with D unclear. The CDR3 is 14 residues long. Germline assignment: CDR1 MNHEY and CDR2 SMNVEV (reference sequence). Trimming took off 5 bases at V and 0 bases at J, with 8 bases between the two ends. Written as DNA, the CDR3 is TGTGCCAGCAGTCCCACAGATAGCAATCAGCCCCAGCATTTT. It translates to CASSPTDSNQPQHF.

The rearrangement uses TRBV19 and TRBJ1-5; D not certain. Germline CDR1 reads LNHDA; CDR2 reads SQIVND (reference sequence). With 1 base removed from V and 6 bases from J, the gap between germline ends came to 10 bases. CDR3 length equals 14 residues. The CDR3 loop is CASSIVRGGQPQHF. The DNA of the CDR3 is TGTGCCAGTAGTATAGTGAGAGGTGGTCAGCCCCAGCATTTT.